This paragraph reports one T cell receptor beta chain. Its antigen is unidentified. The sample originates from a study of vaccination effects on CD4 cells after COVID-19. The V gene's germline CDR1 is DFQATT and CDR2 SNEGSKA (reference sequence). The CDR3 is 11 residues long. Trimming stripped 5 bases from V and 4 bases from J, with 8 bases between. This table comes from immunoSEQ multiplex PCR, and its TCRdb copy is limited to in-frame clones, with some not included. The sample shows roughly 67,000 clones, 78% of them seen only once. Antigen-specific CD4+ T cells were first expanded with viral peptide pools by the ViraFEST assay and only then sequenced. With about 9 days of culture completed, CD4+ T cells were isolated. Having tested negative for nucleocapsid antibodies, the vaccine recipients showed no prior SARS-CoV-2 infection.

The chain combines TRBV20-1 with TRBJ1-1, with D hard to call. This TCR was sampled from a human donor who received a COVID-19 vaccine. Here the sequenced sample was CD4+ T cells from PBMCs cultured with SARS-CoV-2 spike peptides, taken before COVID-19 vaccination. CDR3 sequence: CSAAQTTEAFF. The CDR3 DNA follows: TGCAGTGCTGCCCAGACCACTGAAGCTTTCTTT.